The 13 T cell receptor beta chains in this list originate from one sample, sequenced in a study of shared T cell receptors in the human thymus. The data were produced by immunoSEQ multiplex PCR, yet TCRdb's version contains in-frame clones alone and is incomplete. The data contain 630,000 or so clones, around 87% of them singletons. These data are also associated with another study on human thymus T cells.

The sequencing input was thymocytes. The receptors derive from a boy younger than two with a congenital heart defect.

Only a few counts were recorded for this clone. The chain couples TRBV27 to TRBJ2-5; TRBD1 agrees at 7 bases. From germline, CDR1 is MNHEY and CDR2 SMNVEV (reference sequence). The CDR3 is 15 residues long. V was clipped by 6 bases and J by 1 base; unmatched bases: 8. The CDR3 DNA sequence: TGTGCCAGCAGGACAGGGCGGGCAAGCCAAGAGACCCAGTACTTC. Translation gives CASRTGRASQETQYF.

This chain joins TRBV15 and TRBJ1-4; 7 bases are shared with TRBD1. CDR1 and CDR2 from the germline V gene are LNHNV and YYDKDF (reference sequence). This CDR3 contains 17 residues. J gave up 0 bases and V 3 bases, and 7 bases lay outside the gene matches. As DNA, the CDR3 is TGTGCCACCAGCAGTCAAGGAGGGGGCGCAACTAATGAAAAACTGTTTTTT. Its translation is CATSSQGGGATNEKLFF.

V usage is TRBV9 and J usage is TRBJ1-2; D may be TRBD1 (5 bases). The CDR3 totals 13 residues. V was pared by 3 bases and J by 6 bases, with 12 bases between. Germline CDR1 SGDLS, CDR2 YYNGEE. The CDR3 DNA sequence: TGTGCCAGCAGCGAAAGACCGGGGGATGGCTACACCTTC. Translation gives CASSERPGDGYTF.

The chain carries TRBV5-1 and TRBJ2-7; 9 bases fit TRBD1. This CDR3 has 13 amino acids. Trimming cost V 3 bases and J 4 bases; bases outside gene matches: 2. From germline, CDR1 is SGHRS and CDR2 YFSETQ. CDR3 sequence (DNA): TGCGCCAGCAGCTGGGACAGGGCATACGAGCAGTACTTC. It specifies CASSWDRAYEQYF.

This clone has a single count. The V call is TRBV7-2, the J call TRBJ2-3; 10 nucleotides align to TRBD1. Germline CDR1 is SGHTA and CDR2 is FQGNSA. CDR3 length equals 15 residues. V was clipped by 4 bases and J by 4 bases; unmatched bases: 5. CDR3 sequence (DNA): TGTGCCAGCAGCTGCAGACAGGGGGCGGCAGATACGCAGTATTTT. Protein sequence: CASSCRQGAADTQYF.

The chain employs TRBV4-1 and TRBJ2-1; a weak D match, TRBD2 (7 bases). Germline loops: CDR1 MGHRA, CDR2 YSYEKL. The CDR3 loop spans 17 amino acids. V lost 1 base to trimming and J lost 5 bases, with 18 bases between them. CDR3 amino acids: CASSQGGGAMKNNEQFF. The CDR3, as DNA: TGCGCCAGCAGCCAAGGAGGGGGGGCCATGAAAAACAATGAGCAGTTCTTC.

This clone is a singleton in its sample. The chain combines TRBV5-4 with TRBJ1-1; 10 bases are shared with TRBD1. Trimming removed 0 bases from V and 2 bases from J; junction bases left unmatched: 7. The germline V gene encodes CDR1 SGHNT and CDR2 YYREEE (reference sequence). The CDR3 has 17 residues. Here the CDR3 reads CASSLDRDRGRNTEAFF. Written as DNA, the CDR3 is TGTGCCAGCAGCTTGGACCGGGACAGGGGAAGAAACACTGAAGCTTTCTTT.

CDR3 residues: CASRPRGRLYEQYF. CDR3 bases: TGTGCCAGCAGACCCAGGGGGCGGCTGTACGAGCAGTACTTC. The chain uses TRBV27 and TRBJ2-7; 8 bases agree with TRBD1. V shed 6 bases and J 4 bases; nucleotides not matched to a gene: 8. Germline CDR1 and CDR2: MNHEY and SMNVEV (reference sequence). The CDR3 length is 14 residues.

A remark on this clone: The same CDR3 is also encoded by other DNA sequences in this sample. This chain connects TRBV19 to TRBJ1-6; D not resolved. V shed 7 bases and J shed 5 bases, with 12 bases lying between them. CDR1 is LNHDA and CDR2 is SQIVND in the germline V gene (reference sequence). This CDR3 spans 14 amino acids. CDR3: CASTEGDHNSPLHF. The CDR3 bases are TGTGCCAGTACAGAGGGTGACCATAATTCACCCCTCCACTTT.

J is TRBJ2-3 and V is TRBV2, with D possibly being TRBD1 (6 bases). This CDR3 region has 14 residues. Trimming cost V 8 bases and J 1 base, with 13 bases left between them. Germline V gene sequence: CDR1 SNHLY, CDR2 FYNNEI. The CDR3, as DNA: TGTGCCAGCCCTGACAGGCAGGGCACAGATACGCAGTATTTT. This encodes CASPDRQGTDTQYF.

This chain connects TRBV19 to TRBJ1-1; possibly TRBD1 for D (5 bases). Between the trimmed V and J ends, which lost 5 bases and 3 bases, there was a span of 13 bases. Germline CDR1 is LNHDA and CDR2 is SQIVND (reference sequence). This CDR3 region has 14 residues. CDR3 in DNA: TGTGCCAGTAGTCCTAGACAGAAGGACACTGAAGCTTTCTTT. Translating gives CASSPRQKDTEAFF.

V is TRBV9 and J is TRBJ2-1; TRBD1 matches 11 bases. From germline, CDR1 is SGDLS and CDR2 YYNGEE. With V trimmed by 2 bases and J by 2 bases, 0 bases remained unmatched. This CDR3 is built from 15 residues. CDR3 sequence reads: CASSVDRGPYNEQFF. The CDR3, as DNA: TGTGCCAGCAGCGTGGACAGGGGGCCCTACAATGAGCAGTTCTTC.

The chain is built from TRBV12-5 and TRBJ1-2; 9 nucleotides align to TRBD1. Per germline, CDR1 LGHNT and CDR2 FRNRAP. The CDR3 sequence is 15 residues long. V lost 4 bases and J lost 4; bases outside the gene matches: 7. CDR3 in DNA: TGTGCTAGTGGTTCCCGGACAGGGGAAAGCTATGGCTACACCTTC. Its translation: CASGSRTGESYGYTF.